In its sample, the clone carrying this T cell receptor (beta chain) was seen a few times. Unmatched junction bases numbered 8, after V lost 7 bases and J lost 3 bases. The CDR3 totals 15 residues. Germline-derived CDR1 and CDR2 are MNHEY and SVGAGI. RNA extraction was followed by reverse transcription into cDNA, which acted as the sequencing template. Using immunoSEQ multiplex PCR, the repertoire was profiled, and TCRdb retains in-frame clones only, with some absent. Among about 190,000 clones, about three fifths were seen once, and the ten largest hold 4% to 5%. The data derive from a study of CD8+ T cells in alopecia areata. As for treatment: oral pan-JAK inhibitor, 5-10 mg twice daily.

Here the sequenced sample was CD4+ T cells sorted from blood, taken at week 4, from a patient treated with tofacitinib. The TCR was taken from a human donor with alopecia areata. The rearrangement joins TRBV6-5 to TRBJ1-5; TRBD1 agrees at 8 bases. CDR3 sequence reads: CASKLGTGNNQPQHF. The CDR3 DNA reads as TGTGCCAGCAAGCTAGGGACAGGCAACAATCAGCCCCAGCATTTT.